Listed here are 13 T cell receptor beta chains from one sample, sequenced in a study of T cell changes during pregnancy in multiple sclerosis. This table comes from immunoSEQ multiplex PCR, and its TCRdb copy is limited to in-frame clones, with some not included. Of some 21,000 clones listed, around 81% were seen once; the top ten hold around 16%. The sequencing used CD8+ T cells from peripheral blood mononuclear cells, collected in the first trimester of pregnancy. These TCRs come from a female donor in good health, enrolled as a control in a pregnancy study.

V and J are TRBV30 and TRBJ2-5, with 8 bases fitting TRBD2. Germline V gives CDR1 GTSNPN, CDR2 SVGIG (reference sequence). The J segment lost 1 base and the V segment lost 4 bases, leaving 14 bases of the junction unmatched. The CDR3 spans 17 residues. The CDR3: CAWNPNRVSGTQETQYF. In DNA, the CDR3 is TGTGCCTGGAACCCAAATAGGGTTAGCGGGACCCAAGAGACCCAGTACTTC.

V is TRBV4-3 and J is TRBJ1-6, with TRBD1 matching 8 bases. Germline lookup yields CDR1 LGHNA and CDR2 YSLEER. This CDR3 spans 16 amino acids. V trimming: 3 bases; J trimming: 7 bases; junction bases outside the gene matches: 8. The CDR3 DNA sequence: TGCGCCAGCAGCCACAGGACAGGGTCTGGGAATTCACCCCTCCACTTT. Translating it yields CASSHRTGSGNSPLHF.

This clone was picked up a small number of times. The V gene is TRBV19, the J gene TRBJ2-1; D is ambiguous. V was trimmed by 0 bases and J by 6 bases, leaving 6 bases between them. Looked up from germline, CDR1 is LNHDA and CDR2 is SQIVND (reference sequence). The CDR3 runs to 13 residues. The DNA for the CDR3 is TGTGCCAGTAGTATAGATAGTTCCAATGAGCAGTTCTTC. Protein: CASSIDSSNEQFF. The complete variable domain, with remaining parts taken from reference TRBV19 and TRBJ2-1, reads DGGITQSPKYLFRKEGQNVTLSCEQNLNHDAMYWYRQDPGQGLRLIYYSQIVNDFQKGDIAEGYSVSREKKESFPLTVTSAQKNPTAFYLCASSIDSSNEQFFGPGTRLTVL.

This clone was seen a few times. The rearrangement uses TRBV2 and TRBJ2-7, with D possibly TRBD1 on 6 matching bases. This CDR3 is 15 amino acids long. The germline gives CDR1 SNHLY, CDR2 FYNNEI. V was pared by 4 bases and J by 0 bases, with 13 bases between. The CDR3 DNA is TGTGCCAGCAGTGGGGTGGCGGACAGCTCCTACGAGCAGTACTTC. It yields the protein CASSGVADSSYEQYF.

This clone qualifies as medium-sized. The chain uses TRBV12-5 and TRBJ2-1, with D possibly TRBD1 on 6 matching bases. This CDR3 comprises 16 residues. Germline V lookup: CDR1 LGHNT, CDR2 FRNRAP. The V and J ends lost 5 bases and 4 bases respectively, with 18 bases between them. CDR3 nucleotides: TGTGCTAGTGGTCCCGAGGGTCAGGGGACATACAATGAGCAGTTCTTC. It codes for CASGPEGQGTYNEQFF.

The chain carries TRBV19 and TRBJ2-7; 9 bases are shared with TRBD1. The length of the CDR3 is 12 residues. V lost 11 bases, J lost 4 bases, and 6 bases stayed unmatched. In germline, CDR1 is LNHDA, CDR2 SQIVND (reference sequence). CDR3 residues: CAPGQGGYEQYF. The CDR3 DNA is TGTGCCCCGGGACAGGGAGGATACGAGCAGTACTTC.

This sequence joins TRBV18 and TRBJ1-5; D may be TRBD1 (6 bases). From germline, CDR1 is KGHSH and CDR2 LQKENI. V lost 3 bases, J lost 5 bases, and 17 bases lay in between. The CDR3 length is 16 residues. CDR3: CASSPGRGIMDQPQHF. DNA for the CDR3: TGTGCCAGCTCACCCGGAAGGGGGATAATGGATCAGCCCCAGCATTTT.

This clone was detected once. CDR3 coding DNA: TGTGCCAGCAGCCGGGAGAAGGGGCATCCATCTAACACTGAAGCTTTCTTT. Translated: CASSREKGHPSNTEAFF. The rearrangement links TRBV7-9 to TRBJ1-1; a weak D match, TRBD1 (5 bases). Germline CDR1 SEHNR, CDR2 FQNEAQ (reference sequence). Deletions cut 5 bases from V and 2 bases from J, with 21 bases between. The length of the CDR3 is 17 residues.

The rearrangement uses TRBV2 and TRBJ1-6; 10 positions agree with TRBD1. Looked up from germline, CDR1 is SNHLY and CDR2 is FYNNEI. V was pared by 4 bases and J by 6 bases, with 9 bases of the junction left unmatched. This CDR3 has 17 amino acids. CDR3 DNA sequence: TGTGCCAGCAGTGTAGACAGGGGGCGATCTGTTAATTCACCCCTCCACTTT. The encoded protein is CASSVDRGRSVNSPLHF. Variable domain in full (rest from reference TRBV2 and TRBJ1-6): EPEVTQTPSHQVTQMGQEVILRCVPISNHLYFYWYRQILGQKVEFLVSFYNNEISEKSEIFDDQFSVERPDGSNFTLKIRSTKLEDSAMYFCASSVDRGRSVNSPLHFGNGTRLTVT.

This clone was recorded once. V gene TRBV15 combines with J gene TRBJ2-1; possible D gene TRBD2, 5 bases. The V end lost 7 bases, the J end lost 9 bases, and 19 bases lay between the germline ends. This CDR3 is built from 14 residues. Germline CDR1 is LNHNV and CDR2 is YYDKDF (reference sequence). The CDR3, as DNA: TGTGCCACCACCGAAGGTGGGGAGATAGGTGAGCAGTTCTTC. It codes for CATTEGGEIGEQFF.

This clone was picked up one time. This chain links TRBV9 with TRBJ1-1, with a weak D call TRBD1 (6 bases). The CDR3 has 16 amino acids. The germline V gene has CDR1 SGDLS and CDR2 YYNGEE. V was shortened by 4 bases and J by 5 bases, with 21 bases between the two germline ends. CDR3 nucleotide sequence: TGTGCCAGCAGCCCCTCCCCAAAACAGGGCCCTACTGAAGCTTTCTTT. This translates into CASSPSPKQGPTEAFF. Drawing the rest from reference TRBV9 and TRBJ1-1, the complete variable domain is DSGVTQTPKHLITATGQRVTLRCSPRSGDLSVYWYQQSLDQGLQFLIQYYNGEERAKGNILERFSAQQFPDLHSELNLSSLELGDSALYFCASSPSPKQGPTEAFFGQGTRLTVV.

The chain couples TRBV19 to TRBJ1-4; D perhaps matches TRBD1 (5 bases). V lost 3 bases, J lost 4 bases, and 9 bases lay in between. There are 14 residues in the CDR3. Per the germline V gene, CDR1 is LNHDA and CDR2 is SQIVND (reference sequence). DNA for the CDR3: TGTGCCAGTAGTATCGACAGCTTTAATGAAAAACTGTTTTTT. This codes for CASSIDSFNEKLFF.

The genes are TRBV7-2 and TRBJ2-2; 14 nucleotides line up with TRBD2. V lost 3 bases, J lost 4 bases, and 4 bases stayed unmatched. Germline values: CDR1 SGHTA, CDR2 FQGNSA. The CDR3 is made up of 17 amino acids. The CDR3 sequence: CASSFGLAGGLTGELFF. The CDR3 bases are TGTGCCAGCAGCTTCGGACTAGCGGGGGGCCTCACCGGGGAGCTGTTTTTT.